The 20 T cell receptor beta chains below were found in one sample sequenced in a study of blood T cell repertoires in COVID-19. Assay: immunoSEQ multiplex PCR; the TCRdb copy retains only in-frame clones and omits some. The sample lists about 220,000 clones; around 80% were seen once. The sequencing sample was made of peripheral blood. These receptors originate from a man aged 25 to 45 with active or convalescent COVID-19.

The J gene is TRBJ1-2, the V gene TRBV5-6; 8 bases fit TRBD1. This CDR3 has 14 residues. Losses at the gene ends were 2 bases for V and 4 bases for J; bases not matched to a gene: 4. Germline CDR1 reads SGHDT; CDR2 reads YYEEEE. As DNA, the CDR3 is TGTGCCAGCAGCTTTGGGCAGGGGGCCTATGGCTACACCTTC. Residues: CASSFGQGAYGYTF.

The chain joins TRBV19 to TRBJ2-1, with 7 bases fitting TRBD2. Trimming cost V 1 base and J 6 bases; bases outside gene matches: 6. Germline V gene lookup returns CDR1 LNHDA and CDR2 SQIVND (reference sequence). This CDR3 spans 15 amino acids. The CDR3 nucleotides are TGTGCCAGTAGTATAGGGGCGGAGCGGGGCAATGAGCAGTTCTTC. Translated: CASSIGAERGNEQFF.

This rearrangement joins TRBV7-9 to TRBJ2-5; 8 positions match TRBD1. V was pared by 3 bases and J by 8 bases, with 5 bases of the junction left unmatched. Germline CDR1 SEHNR, CDR2 FQNEAQ (reference sequence). The CDR3 has 13 amino acids. The DNA of the CDR3 is TGTGCCAGCAGCTTTCCCGGGACAGGAACCCAGTACTTC. Translated: CASSFPGTGTQYF.

As DNA, the CDR3 is TGTGCCAGCACCCTACCAGGGGGTGGCTATGGCTACACCTTC. This sequence encodes CASTLPGGGYGYTF. The V gene is TRBV28, the J gene TRBJ1-2; 7 bases match TRBD1. Per the germline V gene, CDR1 is MDHEN and CDR2 is SYDVKM. After removal of 7 bases from V and 4 bases from J, the junction contained 9 bases not matched to a gene. The CDR3 contains 14 residues.

The chain carries TRBV27 and TRBJ1-6, with D possibly matching TRBD1 (6 bases). The CDR3 loop spans 13 amino acids. The germline V gene encodes CDR1 MNHEY and CDR2 SMNVEV (reference sequence). V dropped 5 bases and J dropped 9 bases, with 11 bases sitting between them. The CDR3 DNA follows: TGTGCCAGCAGTCAGGGGAGTAGTTCACCCCTCCACTTT. Translated: CASSQGSSSPLHF.

This chain links TRBV4-1 with TRBJ2-7; 8 bases match TRBD1. Per the germline V gene, CDR1 is MGHRA and CDR2 is YSYEKL. There are 14 residues in the CDR3. After removal of 4 bases from V and 6 bases from J, the junction contained 8 bases not matched to a gene. The CDR3: CASSPRQGSAEQYF. The CDR3 DNA sequence: TGCGCCAGCAGCCCCCGACAGGGGTCGGCCGAGCAGTACTTC.

This clone showed up just once. This chain joins TRBV7-2 and TRBJ1-2, with 8 positions matching TRBD1. This CDR3 has 14 amino acids. V was clipped by 3 bases and J by 7 bases; unmatched bases: 7. Germline V CDR1 and CDR2: SGHTA, FQGNSA. In nucleotides, the CDR3 is TGTGCCAGCAGCTTCGATATACAGGGGGGTGGCTACACCTTC. The encoded protein is CASSFDIQGGGYTF.

This clone was counted only a few times. The rearrangement joins TRBV4-1 to TRBJ1-1, with D possibly TRBD1 on 5 matching bases. Germline V gives CDR1 MGHRA, CDR2 YSYEKL. The CDR3 extends over 14 amino acids. V lost 7 bases to trimming and J lost 0 bases, with 12 bases between them. The CDR3 protein is CASIPQGMNTEAFF. In nucleotides, the CDR3 is TGCGCCAGCATCCCCCAGGGAATGAACACTGAAGCTTTCTTT.

The chain has TRBV6-6 and TRBJ2-7, with 7 positions matching TRBD1. The V segment lost 5 bases and the J segment 1 base; nucleotides outside the gene matches: 5. The CDR3 extends over 14 amino acids. Germline CDR1 is MNHNY and CDR2 is SVGAGI (reference sequence). Written as DNA, the CDR3 is TGTGCCAGCAGTCCGCGACAGGGTTCCTACGAGCAGTACTTC. Translation: CASSPRQGSYEQYF.

This clone came up once. This chain uses TRBV30 with TRBJ2-7; D may be TRBD2 (6 bases). In germline, CDR1 is GTSNPN, CDR2 SVGIG (reference sequence). V shed 3 bases and J shed 7 bases, with 19 bases lying between them. This CDR3 comprises 14 residues. CDR3 region: CAWSTPPWGEEQYF. CDR3 nucleotides: TGTGCCTGGAGCACCCCCCCCTGGGGGGAAGAGCAGTACTTC.

CDR3 DNA sequence: TGTGCCAGCAGTTTCGGCGGGACAGGGAGATCAGATACGCAGTATTTT. This gives the protein CASSFGGTGRSDTQYF. The chain links TRBV6-2 or TRBV6-3 to TRBJ2-3, with 9 bases fitting TRBD1. Germline CDR1 MNHEY, CDR2 SVGEGT. Trimming removed 4 bases from V and 4 bases from J; junction bases left unmatched: 9. The CDR3 totals 16 residues.

The chain uses TRBV29-1 and TRBJ1-2; D unclear. V was trimmed by 5 bases and J by 8 bases, leaving 12 bases between them. There are 11 residues in the CDR3. CDR1 is SQVTM and CDR2 is ANQGSEA in the germline V gene. The CDR3 is CSVRGLAGYTF. DNA of the CDR3: TGCAGCGTTAGAGGGTTAGCCGGCTACACCTTC.

This clone turned up a few times. The V gene is TRBV28, the J gene TRBJ2-3, with unresolved D. The CDR3 has 13 residues. Trimming cost V 4 bases and J 3 bases, with 8 bases left between them. Germline CDR1 is MDHEN and CDR2 is SYDVKM. The CDR3 region has the DNA TGTGCCAGCAGTTCCCGAGGAACAGATACGCAGTATTTT. As protein: CASSSRGTDTQYF.

The rearrangement uses TRBV19 and TRBJ2-1; D may be TRBD1 (6 bases). Germline CDR1 and CDR2: LNHDA and SQIVND (reference sequence). This CDR3 has 12 residues. V was trimmed by 10 bases and J by 5 bases, leaving 12 bases between them. The CDR3 region is CAIGDTHNEQFF. The CDR3 coding sequence is TGTGCCATCGGGGACACCCACAATGAGCAGTTCTTC.

The chain is built from TRBV6-5 and TRBJ2-2; weak D call: TRBD2 (6 bases). Germline CDR1 reads MNHEY; CDR2 reads SVGAGI. The CDR3 runs to 15 residues. Between the trimmed V and J ends, which lost 6 bases and 4 bases, there was a span of 15 bases. CDR3 amino acids: CASRGTSLGTGELFF. CDR3 bases: TGTGCCAGCAGGGGGACTTCCTTGGGCACCGGGGAGCTGTTTTTT.

The chain recombines TRBV9 with TRBJ2-1; D gene unclear. V gave up 1 base and J gave up 7 bases, with 9 bases separating them. CDR1 SGDLS and CDR2 YYNGEE come from the germline V gene. The CDR3 is 13 amino acids. In DNA form, the CDR3 reads TGTGCCAGCAGCGTAAGGCAGAGGAATGAGCAGTTCTTC. Protein: CASSVRQRNEQFF.

The genes are TRBV6-5 and TRBJ1-1; a possible D gene is TRBD1 (5 bases). V lost 4 bases, J lost 4 bases, and 13 bases lay in between. The length of the CDR3 is 14 residues. The germline V gene has CDR1 MNHEY and CDR2 SVGAGI. CDR3 loop: CASSSPGGATEAFF. In DNA, the CDR3 is TGTGCCAGCAGTTCCCCCGGCGGGGCCACTGAAGCTTTCTTT.

The V and J genes are TRBV5-6 and TRBJ1-2; D gene ambiguous. This CDR3 has 13 residues. The V end lost 0 bases, the J end lost 4 bases, and 7 bases lay between the germline ends. Per germline, CDR1 SGHDT and CDR2 YYEEEE. The CDR3 loop is CASSLGVTYGYTF. In DNA, the CDR3 is TGTGCCAGCAGCTTGGGAGTAACCTATGGCTACACCTTC.

This chain joins TRBV6-6 and TRBJ1-4, with TRBD1 matching 7 bases. After removal of 6 bases from V and 2 bases from J, the junction contained 6 bases not matched to a gene. The CDR3 is made up of 15 amino acids. Germline lookup yields CDR1 MNHNY and CDR2 SVGAGI (reference sequence). The CDR3 sequence: CASSLGTDTNEKLFF. In nucleotides, the CDR3 is TGTGCCAGCAGCCTAGGGACAGACACTAATGAAAAACTGTTTTTT.

The rearrangement joins TRBV6-5 to TRBJ1-2; 8 positions match TRBD1. Trimming cost V 6 bases and J 4 bases; bases outside gene matches: 10. Germline V gene data show CDR1 as MNHEY and CDR2 as SVGAGI. This CDR3 contains 15 residues. In DNA, the CDR3 is TGTGCCAGCAGCCCAGGGACAGGAGACCGCTATGGCTACACCTTC. Translation gives CASSPGTGDRYGYTF.